This entry concerns a single TCR beta chain. The record originates from a study of blood T cell repertoires in COVID-19. On the study more broadly: Sources were T cells, B-cell-depleted T cells, or PBMCs; the material itself was cDNA or gDNA.

The CDR3 consists of 15 residues. Germline CDR1 reads SGHDT; CDR2 reads YYEEEE. With V trimmed by 6 bases and J by 7 bases, 11 bases remained unmatched. In the study's own analysis: Cell counts per sample came from amplifying reference gene primers. The method was immunoSEQ multiplex PCR; TCRdb's version includes in-frame clones alone and lacks a portion of them. From that table come the V and J calls and clone size; the DNA was used to work out D and trimming. The repertoire has about 96,000 clones, less than 85% of them found once; the top ten carry roughly 17%. This TCR was sampled from a woman in her sixties or seventies with acute or convalescent COVID-19. V gene TRBV5-6 combines with J gene TRBJ1-2; TRBD1 agrees at 11 bases. Sequencing used peripheral blood. The DNA for the CDR3 is TGTGCCAGCATCACAATCGGACAGGGGGCGGTTGGCTACACCTTC. Translation: CASITIGQGAVGYTF.